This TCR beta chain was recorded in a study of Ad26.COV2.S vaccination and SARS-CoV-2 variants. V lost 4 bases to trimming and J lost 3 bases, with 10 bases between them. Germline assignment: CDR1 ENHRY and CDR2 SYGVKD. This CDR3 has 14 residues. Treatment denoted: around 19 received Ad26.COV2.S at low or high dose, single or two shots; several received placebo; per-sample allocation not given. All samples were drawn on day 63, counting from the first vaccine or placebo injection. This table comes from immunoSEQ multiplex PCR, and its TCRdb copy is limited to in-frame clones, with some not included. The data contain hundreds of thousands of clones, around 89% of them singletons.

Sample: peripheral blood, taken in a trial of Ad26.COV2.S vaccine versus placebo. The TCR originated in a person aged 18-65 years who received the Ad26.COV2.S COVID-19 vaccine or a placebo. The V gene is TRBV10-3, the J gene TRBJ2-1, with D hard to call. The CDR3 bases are TGTGCCATCAGTGTTGATTTGATCTACAATGAGCAGTTCTTC. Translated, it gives CAISVDLIYNEQFF.